The present TCR beta chain was sequenced within a study of cytomegalovirus exposure and HLA in healthy donors. General study points: In a later analysis, HLA-associated beta chains showed higher expansion and lower generation probabilities than comparable chains. A missense DCLRE1C variant was associated with V- and J-gene trimming of TCR beta chains in a later analysis, and an independent cohort replicated the association. The authors listed approximately 160 TCR beta chains as cytomegalovirus-associated.

In the PCR, 60 Vbeta and 13 Jbeta primers were used. In the study's own analysis: Some 10 million shared chains were among the approximately 80 million unique TCR beta chains that a later analysis counted. Here immunoSEQ multiplex PCR was the method, and the copy in TCRdb shows in-frame clones only, minus some. That table supplies the V and J calls and clone size; D and trimming were determined from the DNA. This sample yields 130,000 or so clones, of which around 90% are seen a single time; around 0.5% belongs to the top ten. CDR1 GTSNPN and CDR2 SVGIG come from the germline V gene (reference sequence). The CDR3 runs to 13 residues. Trimming removed 2 bases from V and 0 bases from J, with 5 bases in between. This clone was recorded only once. The antigen is unknown.

The source material was PBMCs. The receptor comes from a woman aged 35 to 49 in good health and CMV-seronegative. The chain recombines TRBV30 with TRBJ1-3; D is uncertain. In DNA form, the CDR3 reads TGTGCCTGGAGTTGGAGCTCTGGAAACACCATATATTTT. It codes for CAWSWSSGNTIYF.